The rows below give T cell receptor beta chains drawn from one sample of a study of cytomegalovirus exposure and HLA in healthy donors. Produced via immunoSEQ multiplex PCR; TCRdb's table is partial and in-frame only. Among approximately 150,000 clones listed, 84% were seen once. The specimen was PBMCs. The receptor source for this set is a young man in good health and CMV-seronegative. CDR3s leave out the opening cysteine and the closing phenylalanine or tryptophan.

j_call v_call cdr3_aa
TRBJ1-3 TRBV7-6 ASSFGTGSAGNTIY
TRBJ1-6 TRBV18 ASSPSKGEGSPLH
TRBJ2-1 TRBV19 ASSYTLFNEQF
TRBJ1-3 TRBV2 ASSVEQGTGNTIY
TRBJ2-7 TRBV5-1 ASSLDSAIAYEQY
TRBJ2-3 TRBV29-1 SSRLAADTQY
TRBJ1-1 TRBV19 ASRRGGLRSRTEAF
TRBJ2-7 TRBV29-1 SVQVSVYEQY
TRBJ2-7 TRBV19 ASSILFSRTSIYEQY
TRBJ1-6 TRBV28 ASSWDRVNSPLH
TRBJ2-2 TRBV29-1 SASRMSTGELF
TRBJ1-4 TRBV7-9 ASRDIDSNEKLF
TRBJ2-7 TRBV5-1 ASRPETPYEQY
TRBJ2-7 TRBV30 AWNKFKLAGGFYEQY
TRBJ2-7 TRBV5-1 ASSLLTSGNYEQY
TRBJ2-1 TRBV4-1 ASSPTRDTITYNEQF
TRBJ2-7 TRBV4-3 ASSQDLGARSSYEQY
TRBJ2-7 TRBV10-3 AISEGQRGVEQY
TRBJ2-5 TRBV29-1 SVVVPRGNQETQY
TRBJ1-1 TRBV6-1 ASSGQGVGHEAF
TRBJ1-1 TRBV30 AWSRGGSSIPEAF
TRBJ1-2 TRBV6-1 AMQGLYGYT
TRBJ2-2 TRBV4-1 ASSQDLARGAV
TRBJ2-5 TRBV30 AWSATSGGAQY
TRBJ2-3 TRBV7-8 ASSLVSGGDTQY
TRBJ2-4 TRBV10-3 AISEEFGDSAKNIQY
TRBJ1-1 TRBV7-9 ASSLVAGASEAF
TRBJ2-5 TRBV5-1 ASSWTSQETQY
TRBJ2-7 TRBV6-5 ASSSRQGGGYEQY
TRBJ2-7 TRBV7-2 ASSLGGRQDYEQY
TRBJ2-7 TRBV11-3 ASSPSGGRDYEQY
TRBJ2-2 TRBV5-4 ASSLVTDTGELF
TRBJ2-1 TRBV19 ASSRLAGYNEQF
TRBJ1-2 TRBV28 ASTLPANYGYT
TRBJ2-7 TRBV9 ASSPRDRGSGYEQY
TRBJ2-5 TRBV5-1 ASSRGQTGSEQETQY
TRBJ2-2 TRBV18 ASSPRLGNTGELF
TRBJ1-2 TRBV30 AWSHGVSYGYT
TRBJ2-1 TRBV5-1 ASSLYNEQF
TRBJ2-3 TRBV5-1 ASSLGLAGEDTQY
TRBJ1-3 TRBV2 ASTPGNGNTIY
TRBJ2-7 TRBV19 ASSIFLADYEQY
TRBJ2-7 TRBV11-3 ASSSPGHRYEQY
TRBJ1-5 TRBV28 ASSPRDSYQPQH
TRBJ1-1 TRBV28 ASGQRGMNTEAF
TRBJ2-1 TRBV27 ASSLTGQAAYNEQF